This TCR beta chain was identified in a study of blood T cells in healthy people across ages (dated by TCRdb to between 2015 and 2016). A note on the overall study: In model experiments, template switching captured about one uniquely barcoded TCR beta cDNA molecule for every two T cells. To track age-related changes in TCR beta repertoire diversity, the study relied on deep sequencing normalized with unique cDNA molecular identifiers. Four age groups were formed from the donors: young (average approximately 15 years), middle-aged (approximately 42), aged (62) and long-lived (less than 85). Donors of different ages were randomly distributed across sequencing lanes to avoid experimental bias. For two donors (one aged 18 to 30 and one aged 80 or older), the study analyzed two additional independent replicas of 1 million unique cDNA reads from the same blood draw. Paper-wide results and their limitations: Observed TCR beta diversity per million T cells fell roughly linearly with age, and a significant reduction was already apparent by age about 36. Compared with the aged group, the long-lived group had more naive CD4+ T cells, fewer expanded clones and increased TCR diversity, suggesting age selection. A strong correlation was found between observed TCR beta diversity and the percentage of naive T cells measured by flow cytometry. Because donor CMV infection status was unknown, age-related changes in expanded clonotypes were potentially confounded. Bulk unsorted PBMC profiling prevented conclusive comparison of naive and antigen-experienced compartments. Estimates of total diversity based on one million sequenced T cells were regarded as lower bounds and as underestimates.

Libraries were prepared through 5' RACE. Sequencing was carried out with an Illumina HiSeq 2500. The second PCR ran for roughly 7 to 11 cycles and used a J-beta primer mix along with a sample-barcoded 5' primer. Each TCR beta cDNA molecule received a unique molecular identifier from a template-switch 5' adaptor carrying 12 random nucleotides. At least 3 million CDR3-containing paired-end reads were obtained from each sample. First-strand cDNA was synthesized from all RNA with the Mint cDNA synthesis kit, primed by a TRBC-specific oligonucleotide. Following uracil-DNA glycosylase treatment, all cDNA underwent a first 18-cycle PCR with the universal primers M1SS and BC2_uni_R. Turning to the authors' computational methods: For normalization, 1 million high-quality reads were randomly selected from each sample, with every read carrying a distinct molecular identifier. Reads sharing molecular identifiers were discarded rather than binned into consensus sequences. MiTCR, set to a Q25 quality threshold and the strictest error-elimination algorithm, was used for CDR3 identification, clonotype clustering and error correction. A nonparametric unseen species model with Euler transformation was used to estimate a lower bound on total TCR beta diversity. TCRdb applied fastp at Q25 and MiXCR to the public reads, then kept only in-frame beta chains. Every entry covers one CDR3 protein and lists the most common genes and DNA from its rows. The authors' filters were not applied to this entry. The sample profile shows some 1.6 million distinct CDR3 sequences; about 35% of them were found once. Of the sample, over 9% is held by the ten largest clones.

This clonotype was detected a few times. Its antigen is unknown. Base qualities are not provided; no much larger clone lies one nucleotide away. Donors were a few dozen systemically healthy Caucasian individuals from Russia aged roughly 6 to 95 years. Each donor gave 8 to 10 milliliters of peripheral blood, drawn into EDTA-treated Vacutainer tubes. PBMCs were isolated by Ficoll-Paque density-gradient centrifugation, with at least 7 million obtained per sample. Total RNA, at least 5.5 micrograms per sample, was extracted from PBMCs with Trizol reagent. The percentages of naive CD45RAhigh/CD27high T cells were determined by flow cytometry on a PBMC aliquot from every donor. There are 19 amino acids in the CDR3, from cysteine to phenylalanine inclusive. The sequence is cut down to CDR3 DNA, 57 bases in frame from base 1. Trimming leaves V shorter by 4 bases and J shorter by 1 base, with the junction holding 10 bases beyond the gene matches. CDR1 and CDR2, looked up from the germline V gene (reference sequence), are LGHDT and YNNKEL.

The material sequenced was blood. This clonotype was obtained from a young woman in good health. In this chain, TRBV3-1 is recombined with TRBJ2-1; 13 bases in between match TRBD2. The sequenced DNA is TGTGCCAGCAGCCCTTCCGGGACTAGCGGGACGAATTCCTACAATGAGCAGTTCTTC. Protein translation: CASSPSGTSGTNSYNEQFF.